This is a list of T cell receptor beta chains from one sample in a study of identifying expanded T cells in peripheral blood. Some clones are missing from TCRdb's copy, which holds only in-frame ones; the method was immunoSEQ multiplex PCR. The sample contains 51,000 or so clones, less than 85% of which appear only once. Material: blood. Source of these receptors: a person aged 18 to 70 in good health. CDR3s include the opening cysteine and the closing phenylalanine or tryptophan. The D gene is left open where the match is weak. Where a row states a size, it is once, few, many or the class of an expanded clone; other rows omit it.

V: TRBV2
D: -
size: few
J: TRBJ2-4
CDR3: CASSSIPDVDIQYF
DNA: TGTGCCAGCAGTTCGATCCCGGACGTGGACATTCAGTACTTC

V: TRBV28
D: TRBD1
size: -
J: TRBJ2-2
CDR3: CASDRVNTGELFF
DNA: TGTGCCAGCGACAGGGTGAACACCGGGGAGCTGTTTTTT

V: TRBV2
D: -
size: few
J: TRBJ2-1
CDR3: CASSERASSLLNEQFF
DNA: TGTGCCAGCAGTGAACGGGCCTCCTCTCTGCTCAATGAGCAGTTCTTC

V: TRBV28
D: -
size: -
J: TRBJ2-5
CDR3: CASSSPGIETQYF
DNA: TGTGCCAGCAGTAGCCCGGGAATTGAGACCCAGTACTTC

V: TRBV4-3
D: -
size: once
J: TRBJ2-2
CDR3: CASSLTLENTGELFF
DNA: TGCGCCAGCAGCCTTACCCTAGAGAACACCGGGGAGCTGTTTTTT

V: TRBV5-1
D: -
size: -
J: TRBJ2-2
CDR3: CASGRANTGELFF
DNA: TGCGCCAGTGGACGTGCGAACACCGGGGAGCTGTTTTTT

V: TRBV6-1
D: TRBD1
size: -
J: TRBJ1-1
CDR3: CASSSQGTVNTEAFF
DNA: TGTGCCAGCAGTTCTCAAGGGACAGTGAACACTGAAGCTTTCTTT

V: TRBV18
D: -
size: -
J: TRBJ2-5
CDR3: CASSPGGVQETQYF
DNA: TGTGCCAGCTCACCAGGGGGAGTTCAAGAGACCCAGTACTTC

V: TRBV6-1
D: -
size: -
J: TRBJ2-3
CDR3: CASKRNGLTDTQYF
DNA: TGTGCCAGCAAACGAAATGGGCTCACAGATACGCAGTATTTT

V: TRBV2
D: TRBD1
size: -
J: TRBJ2-1
CDR3: CASSSGTDTYNEQFF
DNA: TGTGCCAGCAGTTCCGGGACAGACACCTACAATGAGCAGTTCTTC

V: TRBV2
D: -
size: -
J: TRBJ2-5
CDR3: CASRGPGGETQYF
DNA: TGTGCCAGCCGAGGACCCGGAGGGGAGACCCAGTACTTC

V: TRBV2
D: -
size: -
J: TRBJ1-2
CDR3: CASSEAGGLIGYTF
DNA: TGTGCCAGCAGTGAAGCGGGAGGTCTGATTGGCTACACCTTC

V: TRBV6-5
D: -
size: once
J: TRBJ1-5
CDR3: CASQANQPQHF
DNA: TGTGCCAGCCAGGCAAATCAGCCCCAGCATTTT

V: TRBV5-1
D: TRBD2
size: once
J: TRBJ2-1
CDR3: CASRALAGGPHEQFF
DNA: TGCGCCAGCAGGGCACTAGCGGGAGGGCCCCATGAGCAGTTCTTC

V: TRBV7-9
D: TRBD2
size: -
J: TRBJ2-3
CDR3: CASSLRGGAGTDTQYF
DNA: TGTGCCAGCAGCTTACGCGGGGGGGCTGGCACAGATACGCAGTATTTT

V: TRBV5-1
D: -
size: -
J: TRBJ1-4
CDR3: CASTTDGLNEKLFF
DNA: TGCGCCAGCACCACGGACGGACTTAATGAAAAACTGTTTTTT

V: TRBV30
D: -
size: -
J: TRBJ1-2
CDR3: CAWSGDSPGYGYTF
DNA: TGTGCCTGGAGTGGCGACAGCCCGGGGTATGGCTACACCTTC

V: TRBV23-1
D: TRBD2
size: -
J: TRBJ2-1
CDR3: CASTWTSGGRNNEQFF
DNA: TGCGCCAGCACCTGGACTAGCGGGGGGCGGAACAATGAGCAGTTCTTC

V: TRBV10-2
D: TRBD1
size: -
J: TRBJ1-1
CDR3: CASTETGRNTEAFF
DNA: TGCGCCAGCACTGAGACAGGGAGGAACACTGAAGCTTTCTTT

V: TRBV2
D: -
size: -
J: TRBJ2-3
CDR3: CATDGDTQYF
DNA: TGTGCCACCGATGGGGATACGCAGTATTTT